Below are 18 T cell receptor beta chains sequenced from a single sample in a study of shared clonotypes between healthy human individuals. TCRdb's table, derived via immunoSEQ multiplex PCR, lists solely in-frame clones and lacks some. The table lists millions of clones, just over 90% of them singletons. The sample consisted of naive CD4+ T cells from PBMCs. As for subset: CD45RA+ positively selected. These receptor sequences come from a man in his late teens or twenties in good health. Some clones in this sample may be carry-over from other donors' samples.

The DNA of the CDR3 is TGTGCCGTAAGGGGTGGGCAGGGCTGGCAGCCCCAGCATTTT. This encodes CAVRGGQGWQPQHF. This sequence joins TRBV6-1 and TRBJ1-5, with D perhaps TRBD1 (5 bases). V was pared by 11 bases and J by 7 bases, with 21 bases between. CDR1 and CDR2 from the germline V gene are MNHNS and SASEGT. The CDR3 spans 14 residues.

The CDR3 sequence is CASTRTPGYGYTF. In DNA, the CDR3 is TGTGCCAGTACCCGGACGCCGGGCTATGGCTACACCTTC. The rearrangement uses TRBV19 and TRBJ1-2; D is undetermined. The CDR3 runs to 13 residues. Trimming cost V 7 bases and J 4 bases, with 13 bases left between them. Germline-derived CDR1 and CDR2 are LNHDA and SQIVND (reference sequence).

The chain carries TRBV30 and TRBJ2-1; the D gene is possibly TRBD2 (6 bases). CDR1 and CDR2 from the germline V gene are GTSNPN and SVGIG (reference sequence). This CDR3 comprises 16 residues. V lost 0 bases, J lost 10 bases, and 22 bases lay in between. CDR3 in DNA: TGTGCCTGGAGTGTACGTCGGACTAATCCCTCCAACGAGCAGTTCTTC. It is translated as CAWSVRRTNPSNEQFF.

V gene TRBV19 combines with J gene TRBJ1-3; tentatively, D is TRBD1 (5 bases). The CDR3 runs to 15 residues. CDR1 LNHDA and CDR2 SQIVND come from the germline V gene (reference sequence). The ends were cut back, 1 base at V and 4 bases at J, with 11 bases in the middle. CDR3 nucleotide sequence: TGTGCCAGTAGTATAGGGGCGGGACGAGGAAACACCATATATTTT. Amino acid sequence: CASSIGAGRGNTIYF.

The chain has TRBV9 and TRBJ2-7; no definite D call. The ends were cut back, 2 bases at V and 3 bases at J, with 15 bases in the middle. The CDR3 loop spans 15 amino acids. The germline V gene has CDR1 SGDLS and CDR2 YYNGEE. The DNA of the CDR3 is TGTGCCAGCAGCGTTGATTACGGTAGTTACTACGAGCAGTACTTC. It specifies CASSVDYGSYYEQYF.

This chain connects TRBV7-9 to TRBJ2-5; 11 bases are a match to TRBD2. From germline, CDR1 is SEHNR and CDR2 FQNEAQ (reference sequence). V trimming: 7 bases; J trimming: 6 bases; junction bases outside the gene matches: 16. CDR3 length: 17 residues. For the CDR3, the DNA is TGTGCCAGCACCACAGGGGGCCTAGCGGGAGGTCGAAAGACCCAGTACTTC. It specifies CASTTGGLAGGRKTQYF.

The chain has TRBV5-4 and TRBJ2-7; TRBD1 aligns across 8 bases. CDR3 length: 16 amino acids. Germline-derived CDR1 and CDR2 are SGHNT and YYREEE (reference sequence). Trimming removed 5 bases from V and 3 bases from J; junction bases left unmatched: 13. CDR3 sequence reads: CASRDRRQGSGYEQYF. CDR3 nucleotide sequence: TGTGCCAGCAGGGATAGACGACAGGGGAGTGGCTACGAGCAGTACTTC.

The V and J genes are TRBV7-2 and TRBJ1-5, with TRBD1 matching over 7 bases. Germline loops: CDR1 SGHTA, CDR2 FQGNSA. J was trimmed by 3 bases and V by 5 bases; bases with no gene match: 7. The length of the CDR3 is 15 residues. The CDR3, as DNA: TGTGCCAGCAGCCAGACACAGGGGAACAATCAGCCCCAGCATTTT. It codes for CASSQTQGNNQPQHF.

The chain recombines TRBV5-1 with TRBJ2-3; 8 bases map to TRBD2. CDR3 length: 17 amino acids. After removal of 4 bases from V and 2 bases from J, the junction contained 12 bases not matched to a gene. Germline V gene lookup returns CDR1 SGHRS and CDR2 YFSETQ. CDR3 DNA: TGCGCCAGCAGCAGGAACCCAGCGGGAGAGCCCACAGATACGCAGTATTTT. This sequence encodes CASSRNPAGEPTDTQYF.

This CDR3 reads CASSAHRTGPTGELFF. The CDR3 coding sequence is TGTGCCAGCAGCGCCCACCGGACAGGGCCCACCGGGGAGCTGTTTTTT. The chain employs TRBV9 and TRBJ2-2; 8 nucleotides agree with TRBD1. The trim removed 3 bases at V and 4 bases at J, leaving 8 bases unmatched. Per the germline V gene, CDR1 is SGDLS and CDR2 is YYNGEE. The CDR3 consists of 16 residues.

The chain recombines TRBV29-1 with TRBJ1-1; 8 bases are a match to TRBD1. V shed 7 bases, J shed 0 bases, and the junction held 7 bases outside the gene matches. CDR1 and CDR2 (germline): SQVTM, ANQGSEA. The CDR3 contains 14 residues. The CDR3 here is CSGNRGRMNTEAFF. For the CDR3, the DNA is TGCAGCGGCAACAGGGGGAGGATGAACACTGAAGCTTTCTTT. Complete variable domain (other parts from reference TRBV29-1 and TRBJ1-1): SAVISQKPSRDICQRGTSLTIQCQVDSQVTMMFWYRQQPGQSLTLIATANQGSEATYESGFVIDKFPISRPNLTFSTLTVSNMSPEDSSIYLCSGNRGRMNTEAFFGQGTRLTVV.

The chain combines TRBV7-6 with TRBJ1-1; D may be TRBD1 (5 bases). V was shortened by 4 bases and J by 8 bases, with 11 bases between the two germline ends. The length of the CDR3 is 12 residues. Per germline, CDR1 SGHVS and CDR2 FNYEAQ. Here the CDR3 reads CASSSSGGEAFF. The DNA for the CDR3 is TGTGCCAGCAGCTCCTCGGGGGGGGAAGCTTTCTTT.

This rearrangement joins TRBV27 to TRBJ1-4, with D unclear. Germline V CDR1 and CDR2: MNHEY, SMNVEV (reference sequence). This CDR3 contains 16 residues. The V end lost 3 bases, the J end lost 2 bases, and 13 bases lay between the germline ends. Here the CDR3 DNA reads TGTGCCAGCAGTTTCCGGCGGGGTAGGACTAATGAAAAACTGTTTTTT. It translates to CASSFRRGRTNEKLFF.

The CDR3 sequence: CASSDSYPTLQPQHF. The CDR3 nucleotides are TGTGCCAGCAGCGACAGTTACCCCACGCTCCAGCCCCAGCATTTT. The chain combines TRBV21-1 with TRBJ1-5; the DNA was not compared with TRBD1, the D call given in the table. TRBV21-1 has pseudogene status. The length of the CDR3 is 15 residues.

The rearrangement uses TRBV6-5 and TRBJ2-5; D possibly uses TRBD1 or TRBD2 (6 bases each). V lost 5 bases and J 5 bases, leaving 15 bases between the germline ends. CDR1 is MNHEY and CDR2 is SVGAGI in the germline V gene. The CDR3 runs to 14 residues. This chain's CDR3 is CASSPDGGGETQYF. DNA for the CDR3: TGTGCCAGCAGTCCGGACGGGGGCGGGGAGACCCAGTACTTC.

The V gene is TRBV10-1, the J gene TRBJ2-3; D gene uncertain. V was shortened by 0 bases and J by 8 bases, with 9 bases between the two germline ends. CDR3 length equals 13 residues. Germline CDR1 reads WNHNN; CDR2 reads SYGVQD (reference sequence). The CDR3 here is CASSESPRGTQYF. CDR3 bases: TGCGCCAGCAGTGAGTCCCCTCGAGGTACGCAGTATTTT.

The V call is TRBV10-3, the J call TRBJ2-3; TRBD2 matches at 10 bases. V was clipped by 6 bases and J by 1 base; unmatched bases: 7. The CDR3 covers 16 residues. CDR1 is ENHRY, CDR2 SYGVKD, per germline. The CDR3 DNA is TGTGCCATCAGCCTAGCGGGAGAGGGCGGCACAGATACGCAGTATTTT. Translated: CAISLAGEGGTDTQYF.

CDR3 loop: CASSVVGTSGIYEQYF. The CDR3 coding sequence is TGTGCCAGCAGCGTAGTCGGGACTAGCGGCATCTACGAGCAGTACTTC. This chain connects TRBV9 to TRBJ2-7; 11 bases match TRBD2. The CDR3 runs 16 residues. The junction had 5 bases not matched to a gene; V was cut back by 0 bases and J by 3 bases. Germline CDR1 is SGDLS and CDR2 is YYNGEE.